The 27 T cell receptor beta chains listed next were all sequenced from one sample in a study of OX40 agonist ivuxolimab in advanced cancers. Assay: immunoSEQ multiplex PCR; the TCRdb copy retains only in-frame clones and omits some. The table lists tens of thousands of clones, about 83% of them singletons, with approximately 4.5% in the top ten. The source material was CD4+ or CD8+ T cells sorted from blood, sampled in a trial of the OX40 agonist ivuxolimab. The receptors were gathered from an adult with an advanced solid tumor such as melanoma, head and neck, liver or kidney cancer.

The CDR3 region is CASSAGLGDTIYF. CDR3 DNA sequence: TGTGCCAGCAGCGCCGGGCTGGGGGACACCATATATTTT. The rearrangement joins TRBV11-3 to TRBJ1-3; D perhaps matches TRBD1 (5 bases). V was shortened by 5 bases and J by 8 bases, with 13 bases between the two germline ends. The germline CDR1 and CDR2 sequences are SGHNT and YENEEA. This CDR3 has 13 residues.

This chain uses TRBV27 with TRBJ2-1, with D maybe TRBD1 (6 bases). V was shortened by 4 bases and J by 0 bases, with 13 bases between the two germline ends. There are 16 residues in the CDR3. Germline V gene data show CDR1 as MNHEY and CDR2 as SMNVEV (reference sequence). The chain's CDR3 is CASSSGQLSSYNEQFF. The CDR3 DNA reads TGTGCCAGCAGTTCAGGACAGCTGTCCTCCTACAATGAGCAGTTCTTC.

The CDR3 loop reads CASSPQGTSGRAPYEQYF. CDR3 DNA sequence: TGCGCCAGCAGCCCACAGGGGACTAGCGGGAGGGCCCCCTACGAGCAGTACTTC. V and J are TRBV5-1 and TRBJ2-5; 16 positions agree with TRBD2. The DNA matches TRBJ2-7 better at its end, which makes the J call doubtful. The CDR3 covers 18 residues. The germline CDR1 and CDR2 sequences are SGHRS and YFSETQ.

This clone was detected once. The chain has TRBV18 and TRBJ1-1, with D possibly TRBD1 on 6 matching bases. Deletions cut 3 bases from V and 5 bases from J, with 13 bases between. The CDR3 has 14 residues. Per the germline V gene, CDR1 is KGHSH and CDR2 is LQKENI. CDR3 DNA: TGTGCCAGCTCACCCCAGGGGCGCGAGACTGAAGCTTTCTTT. This gives the protein CASSPQGRETEAFF.

V is TRBV28 and J is TRBJ2-1, with D perhaps given as TRBD1 or TRBD2 (6 bases each). Germline V gene data show CDR1 as MDHEN and CDR2 as SYDVKM. Trimming took off 2 bases at V and 3 bases at J, with 17 bases between the two ends. This CDR3 comprises 17 residues. The CDR3 loop is CASSLTPGAGIYNEQFF. CDR3 in DNA: TGTGCCAGCAGTTTAACCCCAGGGGCGGGAATCTACAATGAGCAGTTCTTC. The full variable domain, completed using reference TRBV28 and TRBJ2-1, is DVKVTQSSRYLVKRTGEKVFLECVQDMDHENMFWYRQDPGLGLRLIYFSYDVKMKEKGDIPEGYSVSREKKERFSLILESASTNQTSMYLCASSLTPGAGIYNEQFFGPGTRLTVL.

V is TRBV5-8 and J is TRBJ1-5; D gene uncertain. V shed 4 bases and J shed 3 bases, with 8 bases lying between them. The CDR3 length is 13 residues. CDR1 is SGHTS and CDR2 is YDEGEE in the germline V gene. In DNA, the CDR3 is TGTGCCAGCAGCACTCGGTCCAATCAGCCCCAGCATTTT. Translated, it gives CASSTRSNQPQHF.

This chain links TRBV9 with TRBJ2-7; D may be TRBD1 (6 bases). V was shortened by 5 bases and J by 6 bases, with 21 bases between the two germline ends. The CDR3 length is 15 residues. Germline V gene sequence: CDR1 SGDLS, CDR2 YYNGEE. The DNA for the CDR3 is TGTGCCAGCAGTCGTGCACAGGGATTATTTGGCGAGCAGTACTTC. Translation gives CASSRAQGLFGEQYF.

The J gene is TRBJ1-5, the V gene TRBV2; D unresolved. The CDR3 contains 15 residues. V dropped 5 bases and J dropped 2 bases, with 13 bases sitting between them. The germline V gene encodes CDR1 SNHLY and CDR2 FYNNEI. CDR3 DNA: TGTGCCAGCAGTTTAAAGGGTATTGGCAATCAGCCCCAGCATTTT. This sequence encodes CASSLKGIGNQPQHF.

The genes are TRBV15 and TRBJ1-6, with D unclear. The length of the CDR3 is 13 residues. The germline V gene has CDR1 LNHNV and CDR2 YYDKDF (reference sequence). Trimming removed 1 base at V and 7 bases at J, with 5 bases between. CDR3 amino acids: CATSRAQNSPLHF. CDR3 bases: TGTGCCACCAGCAGAGCCCAGAATTCACCCCTCCACTTT.

The CDR3: CASKGLSDTQYF. As DNA, the CDR3 is TGTGCCAGCAAGGGACTATCAGATACGCAGTATTTT. V gene TRBV14 combines with J gene TRBJ2-3, with 7 bases identical to TRBD2. This CDR3 contains 12 residues. Trimming took 7 bases from V and 4 from J; bases not matched to a gene: 2. Per the germline V gene, CDR1 is SGHDN and CDR2 is FVKESK.

The chain has TRBV7-2 and TRBJ1-5; D call uncertain. Germline V CDR1 and CDR2: SGHTA, FQGNSA. The CDR3 length is 13 residues. V lost 5 bases and J 6 bases, leaving 11 bases between the germline ends. The CDR3 coding sequence is TGTGCCAGCAGCACCCAGGACGGTCAGCCCCAGCATTTT. The encoded protein is CASSTQDGQPQHF.

The rearrangement joins TRBV19 to TRBJ1-5; tentatively, D is TRBD1 (5 bases). The CDR3 extends over 16 amino acids. Trimming took 5 bases from V and 5 from J, leaving 19 bases between them. Per the germline V gene, CDR1 is LNHDA and CDR2 is SQIVND (reference sequence). CDR3 DNA sequence: TGTGCCAGTAGTCCCCCGGCAGGGTTTGCGGATCAGCCCCAGCATTTT. Translating gives CASSPPAGFADQPQHF.

This sequence joins TRBV18 and TRBJ1-1; 9 bases are shared with TRBD1. V gave up 1 base and J gave up 2 bases; unmatched junction bases: 2. The germline V gene encodes CDR1 KGHSH and CDR2 LQKENI. The CDR3 is 15 amino acids. CDR3 sequence: CASSPRQGGNTEAFF. Written as DNA, the CDR3 is TGTGCCAGCTCACCACGACAGGGGGGCAACACTGAAGCTTTCTTT.

The J gene is TRBJ2-7, the V gene TRBV6-5; D tentatively fits TRBD1 or TRBD2 (5 bases each). V was cut by 0 bases and J by 6 bases, with 15 bases left in between. This CDR3 comprises 15 residues. Germline V gives CDR1 MNHEY, CDR2 SVGAGI. The CDR3 reads CASSYSRGLSGEQYF. DNA of the CDR3: TGTGCCAGCAGTTACTCGAGGGGCCTCTCTGGCGAGCAGTACTTC.

The genes are TRBV18 and TRBJ2-3, with 7 bases aligning to TRBD1. The CDR3 has 14 amino acids. V shed 4 bases, J shed 3 bases, and the junction held 4 bases outside the gene matches. Looked up from germline, CDR1 is KGHSH and CDR2 is LQKENI. The DNA for the CDR3 is TGTGCCAGCTCACTTGGACAGGTTACAGATACGCAGTATTTT. It specifies CASSLGQVTDTQYF. The full variable domain, completed using reference TRBV18 and TRBJ2-3, is NAGVMQNPRHLVRRRGQEARLRCSPMKGHSHVYWYRQLPEEGLKFMVYLQKENIIDESGMPKERFSAEFPKEGPSILRIQQVVRGDSAAYFCASSLGQVTDTQYFGPGTRLTVL.

This chain connects TRBV5-4 to TRBJ2-1; TRBD1 matches at 7 bases. V shed 0 bases, J shed 0 bases, and the junction held 6 bases outside the gene matches. CDR3 length equals 17 residues. Germline CDR1 SGHNT, CDR2 YYREEE (reference sequence). The CDR3 nucleotides are TGTGCCAGCAGCTTGGGGGGAACAGGGGTCTCCTACAATGAGCAGTTCTTC. Translating it yields CASSLGGTGVSYNEQFF. Based on the CDR3 plus reference TRBV5-4 and TRBJ2-1, the full variable domain is ETGVTQSPTHLIKTRGQQVTLRCSSQSGHNTVSWYQQALGQGPQFIFQYYREEENGRGNFPPRFSGLQFPNYSSELNVNALELDDSALYLCASSLGGTGVSYNEQFFGPGTRLTVL.

The CDR3 is CASSQPRPGNNEQFF. CDR3 nucleotides: TGTGCCAGCAGCCAACCTAGACCAGGGAACAATGAGCAGTTCTTC. The chain links TRBV14 to TRBJ2-1; TRBD1 might be the D (5 bases). Germline-derived CDR1 and CDR2 are SGHDN and FVKESK. Trimming took off 2 bases at V and 5 bases at J, with 13 bases between the two ends. There are 15 residues in the CDR3.

There are a few counts of this clone. The chain links TRBV6-1 to TRBJ1-5; perhaps TRBD1 as D (6 bases). CDR1 and CDR2 from the germline V gene are MNHNS and SASEGT. This CDR3 comprises 16 residues. V lost 1 base, J lost 2 bases, and 12 bases lay in between. The CDR3 sequence: CASSEVMGAGNQPQHF. CDR3 sequence (DNA): TGTGCCAGCAGTGAAGTTATGGGGGCAGGCAATCAGCCCCAGCATTTT.

V and J are TRBV13 and TRBJ2-1; TRBD2 aligns across 8 bases. Germline V gives CDR1 PRHDT, CDR2 FYEKMQ (reference sequence). V lost 5 bases to trimming and J lost 1 base; unmatched junction nucleotides: 13. This CDR3 contains 18 residues. CDR3 sequence (DNA): TGTGCCAGCAGCCCCCCCCCAGCGGGGGAGGCTTCCTACAATGAGCAGTTCTTC. Its protein is CASSPPPAGEASYNEQFF. The whole variable domain, remainder taken from reference TRBV13 and TRBJ2-1, is AAGVIQSPRHLIKEKRETATLKCYPIPRHDTVYWYQQGPGQDPQFLISFYEKMQSDKGSIPDRFSAQQFSDYHSELNMSSLELGDSALYFCASSPPPAGEASYNEQFFGPGTRLTVL.

CDR3 residues: CASSPGQGYGYTF. Written as DNA, the CDR3 is TGTGCCAGTAGCCCGGGACAGGGGTATGGCTACACCTTC. The rearrangement joins TRBV19 to TRBJ1-2, with 10 bases fitting TRBD1. This CDR3 is built from 13 residues. The V gene's germline CDR1 is LNHDA and CDR2 SQIVND (reference sequence). The V gene end was trimmed by 6 bases and the J gene end by 5 bases; junction bases not matched to a gene: 3. Full variable domain (missing parts from reference TRBV19 and TRBJ1-2): DGGITQSPKYLFRKEGQNVTLSCEQNLNHDAMYWYRQDPGQGLRLIYYSQIVNDFQKGDIAEGYSVSREKKESFPLTVTSAQKNPTAFYLCASSPGQGYGYTFGSGTRLTVV.

The chain joins TRBV7-9 to TRBJ2-1; 7 bases are shared with TRBD2. The CDR3 extends over 14 amino acids. V gave up 0 bases and J gave up 4 bases; unmatched junction bases: 0. Per the germline V gene, CDR1 is SEHNR and CDR2 is FQNEAQ (reference sequence). The CDR3 DNA sequence: TGTGCCAGCAGCTTAGCGGGAGGGTACAATGAGCAGTTCTTC. The encoded protein is CASSLAGGYNEQFF. Supplemented by reference TRBV7-9 and TRBJ2-1, the full variable domain reads DTGVSQNPRHKITKRGQNVTFRCDPISEHNRLYWYRQTLGQGPEFLTYFQNEAQLEKSRLLSDRFSAERPKGSFSTLEIQRTEQGDSAMYLCASSLAGGYNEQFFGPGTRLTVL.

J is TRBJ2-1 and V is TRBV20-1; D call uncertain. CDR1 and CDR2 (germline): DFQATT, SNEGSKA (reference sequence). V shed 5 bases and J shed 8 bases, with 7 bases lying between them. The CDR3 runs 10 residues. The chain's CDR3 is CSAASYEQFF. In DNA, the CDR3 is TGCAGTGCTGCGAGCTATGAGCAGTTCTTC.

This chain links TRBV14 with TRBJ2-5, with 8 bases aligning to TRBD2. CDR3 length equals 14 residues. Trimming took 4 bases from V and 7 from J; bases not matched to a gene: 8. Germline V gene lookup returns CDR1 SGHDN and CDR2 FVKESK. CDR3 sequence: CASSRRGGRPTQYF. The CDR3 bases are TGTGCCAGCAGCCGTCGGGGGGGGCGCCCGACCCAGTACTTC.

This sequence joins TRBV10-1 and TRBJ2-1, with 7 positions matching TRBD2. Germline CDR1 is WNHNN and CDR2 is SYGVQD (reference sequence). CDR3 size: 15 residues. V was clipped by 4 bases and J by 5 bases; unmatched bases: 8. CDR3 loop: CASSAGGRTDNEQFF. The CDR3 region has the DNA TGCGCCAGCAGTGCGGGCGGGAGAACCGACAATGAGCAGTTCTTC.

The chain is built from TRBV6-1 and TRBJ2-3; perhaps D is TRBD1 or TRBD2 (7 bases each). Trimming took 1 base from V and 4 from J, leaving 12 bases between them. CDR1 is MNHNS, CDR2 SASEGT, per germline. This CDR3 contains 15 residues. The CDR3, as DNA: TGTGCCAGCAGTGAAGTGGGAGGGGGCGCAGATACGCAGTATTTT. Translation gives CASSEVGGGADTQYF.

The genes are TRBV29-1 and TRBJ2-3; D is undetermined. Trimming left V 3 bases short and J 0 bases short, with 7 bases between. The CDR3 is 13 amino acids. CDR1 and CDR2 from the germline V gene are SQVTM and ANQGSEA. Here the CDR3 reads CSVEETSTDTQYF. In DNA, the CDR3 is TGCAGCGTTGAGGAGACTAGCACAGATACGCAGTATTTT.

The chain carries TRBV5-6 and TRBJ2-7, with 7 positions matching TRBD1. In germline, CDR1 is SGHDT, CDR2 YYEEEE. This CDR3 comprises 15 residues. With V trimmed by 0 bases and J by 3 bases, 6 bases remained unmatched. The CDR3 sequence is CASSLGTGSVYEQYF. For the CDR3, the DNA is TGTGCCAGCAGCTTGGGGACAGGATCTGTCTACGAGCAGTACTTC.